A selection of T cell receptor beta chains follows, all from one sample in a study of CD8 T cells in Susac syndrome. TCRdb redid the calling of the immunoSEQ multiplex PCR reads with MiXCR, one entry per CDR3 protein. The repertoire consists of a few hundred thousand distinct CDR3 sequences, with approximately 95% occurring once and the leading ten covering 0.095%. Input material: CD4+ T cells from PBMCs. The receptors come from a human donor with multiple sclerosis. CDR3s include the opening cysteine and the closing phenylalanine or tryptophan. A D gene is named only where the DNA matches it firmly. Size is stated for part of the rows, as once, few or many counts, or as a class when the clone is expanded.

CDR3 protein: CASRRTGIETQYF
J gene: TRBJ2-5
V gene: TRBV14
D gene: NA
clone size: NA

CDR3 protein: CASSLVSGTSYEQYF
J gene: TRBJ2-7
V gene: TRBV5-1
D gene: NA
clone size: once

CDR3 protein: CSASRLRRGVYEQFF
J gene: TRBJ2-1
V gene: TRBV20-1
D gene: TRBD2
clone size: NA

CDR3 protein: CASSWGLAGEGWLFF
J gene: TRBJ2-2
V gene: TRBV7-9
D gene: TRBD2
clone size: NA

CDR3 protein: CASSLRQGFTEAFF
J gene: TRBJ1-1
V gene: TRBV5-1
D gene: TRBD1
clone size: NA

CDR3 protein: CASSYLRITEAFF
J gene: TRBJ1-1
V gene: TRBV6-5
D gene: NA
clone size: NA

CDR3 protein: CASSFWTLKSGWSIGTDTQYF
J gene: TRBJ2-3
V gene: TRBV11-1
D gene: NA
clone size: NA

CDR3 protein: CASSQATDTQYF
J gene: TRBJ2-3
V gene: TRBV18
D gene: NA
clone size: few

CDR3 protein: CASSLSLVSQTQYF
J gene: TRBJ2-5
V gene: TRBV27
D gene: NA
clone size: NA

CDR3 protein: CATSDAGSSSYNEQFF
J gene: TRBJ2-1
V gene: TRBV24-1
D gene: NA
clone size: NA

CDR3 protein: CASGRPREDF
J gene: TRBJ1-3
V gene: TRBV23-1
D gene: NA
clone size: NA

CDR3 protein: CSVEENRISEQYF
J gene: TRBJ2-7
V gene: TRBV29-1
D gene: NA
clone size: NA

CDR3 protein: CASSVTGGSTDTQYF
J gene: TRBJ2-3
V gene: TRBV9
D gene: TRBD1
clone size: NA

CDR3 protein: CSASRLAGRLNEQFF
J gene: TRBJ2-1
V gene: TRBV20-1
D gene: TRBD2
clone size: NA

CDR3 protein: CSASLAGSYNEQFF
J gene: TRBJ2-1
V gene: TRBV20-1
D gene: TRBD2
clone size: NA

CDR3 protein: CASSLAASDQYF
J gene: TRBJ2-5
V gene: TRBV7-2
D gene: NA
clone size: NA

CDR3 protein: CASISGRESNTGELFF
J gene: TRBJ2-2
V gene: TRBV12-3/TRBV12-4
D gene: NA
clone size: NA

CDR3 protein: CASSQNRQETQYF
J gene: TRBJ2-5
V gene: TRBV3-1
D gene: NA
clone size: few

CDR3 protein: CASTPDRVRYGYTF
J gene: TRBJ1-2
V gene: TRBV2
D gene: TRBD1
clone size: once

CDR3 protein: CSVGRLLNNEQFF
J gene: TRBJ2-1
V gene: TRBV29-1
D gene: NA
clone size: NA

CDR3 protein: CASSKDYEQYF
J gene: TRBJ2-7
V gene: TRBV5-4
D gene: NA
clone size: NA

CDR3 protein: CASSDPGQGPNEQFF
J gene: TRBJ2-1
V gene: TRBV5-1
D gene: TRBD1
clone size: NA

CDR3 protein: CASSQEQLANEQFF
J gene: TRBJ2-1
V gene: TRBV4-2
D gene: TRBD2
clone size: NA

CDR3 protein: CASSQDSIIYEQYF
J gene: TRBJ2-7
V gene: TRBV3-1
D gene: NA
clone size: NA

CDR3 protein: CASSSSSTGRDGYTF
J gene: TRBJ1-2
V gene: TRBV28
D gene: TRBD1
clone size: NA

CDR3 protein: CASSQRAYEQYF
J gene: TRBJ2-7
V gene: TRBV28
D gene: NA
clone size: once

CDR3 protein: CASSPQLASGGDNEQFF
J gene: TRBJ2-1
V gene: TRBV9
D gene: TRBD2
clone size: NA

CDR3 protein: CASSLTGPTSSQQFF
J gene: TRBJ2-1
V gene: TRBV11-3
D gene: TRBD1
clone size: NA

CDR3 protein: CASKGLASDTQYF
J gene: TRBJ2-3
V gene: TRBV2
D gene: NA
clone size: NA

CDR3 protein: CASSFSGTGGSGANVLTF
J gene: TRBJ2-6
V gene: TRBV5-1
D gene: TRBD1
clone size: NA

CDR3 protein: CASSLGGGFEETQYF
J gene: TRBJ2-5
V gene: TRBV12-3/TRBV12-4
D gene: TRBD2
clone size: NA

CDR3 protein: CASSLAVGMGETQYF
J gene: TRBJ2-5
V gene: TRBV7-9
D gene: NA
clone size: NA

CDR3 protein: CSAQPGGRRSEQFF
J gene: TRBJ2-1
V gene: TRBV20-1
D gene: NA
clone size: NA

CDR3 protein: CSARTSGYNEQFF
J gene: TRBJ2-1
V gene: TRBV20-1
D gene: TRBD2
clone size: few

CDR3 protein: CASSLEGRVTDTQYF
J gene: TRBJ2-3
V gene: TRBV5-1
D gene: NA
clone size: NA

CDR3 protein: CASSQVSGFYNEQFF
J gene: TRBJ2-1
V gene: TRBV4-1
D gene: NA
clone size: NA

CDR3 protein: CSASQRGAYEQYF
J gene: TRBJ2-7
V gene: TRBV20-1
D gene: TRBD2
clone size: NA

CDR3 protein: CASSGSGQINSPLHF
J gene: TRBJ1-6
V gene: TRBV6-5
D gene: TRBD1
clone size: NA

CDR3 protein: CSVGQSFYEQYF
J gene: TRBJ2-7
V gene: TRBV29-1
D gene: TRBD1
clone size: NA

CDR3 protein: CASSVAWSLAGTGEQFF
J gene: TRBJ2-1
V gene: TRBV9
D gene: TRBD2
clone size: NA

CDR3 protein: CASTRLMNTEAFF
J gene: TRBJ1-1
V gene: TRBV7-9
D gene: NA
clone size: NA

CDR3 protein: CASTHHRGALYEQYF
J gene: TRBJ2-7
V gene: TRBV27
D gene: NA
clone size: NA

CDR3 protein: CASSPRGPDGHTQYF
J gene: TRBJ2-3
V gene: TRBV18
D gene: NA
clone size: NA

CDR3 protein: CASSQDLAASSYNEQFF
J gene: TRBJ2-1
V gene: TRBV3-1
D gene: TRBD2
clone size: NA

CDR3 protein: CASSQATGSEQYF
J gene: TRBJ2-7
V gene: TRBV7-9
D gene: TRBD1
clone size: NA

CDR3 protein: CATSEAGWNEQFF
J gene: TRBJ2-1
V gene: TRBV24-1
D gene: NA
clone size: NA

CDR3 protein: CANSQALRTGNTEAFF
J gene: TRBJ1-1
V gene: TRBV7-9
D gene: NA
clone size: NA

CDR3 protein: CASSLSGELFF
J gene: TRBJ2-2
V gene: TRBV7-9
D gene: NA
clone size: NA

CDR3 protein: CAWGDGSSYEQYF
J gene: TRBJ2-7
V gene: TRBV30
D gene: NA
clone size: NA

CDR3 protein: CSAGGRGRSEAFF
J gene: TRBJ1-1
V gene: TRBV29-1
D gene: TRBD1
clone size: NA

CDR3 protein: CASSPLRLGGETQYF
J gene: TRBJ2-5
V gene: TRBV5-6
D gene: TRBD2
clone size: once

CDR3 protein: CSAGPTSVSTGELFF
J gene: TRBJ2-2
V gene: TRBV29-1
D gene: TRBD2
clone size: NA

CDR3 protein: CASSYSNSDFGQYF
J gene: TRBJ2-7
V gene: TRBV6-5
D gene: NA
clone size: once

CDR3 protein: CASNPGTANIQYF
J gene: TRBJ2-4
V gene: TRBV7-9
D gene: TRBD1
clone size: NA

CDR3 protein: CASSAAYEQYF
J gene: TRBJ2-7
V gene: TRBV18
D gene: NA
clone size: NA

CDR3 protein: CASSPGTGFGNEQFF
J gene: TRBJ2-1
V gene: TRBV9
D gene: TRBD1
clone size: NA

CDR3 protein: CASSPKNGLVQYF
J gene: TRBJ2-4
V gene: TRBV28
D gene: NA
clone size: NA

CDR3 protein: CASSSERPSTDTQYF
J gene: TRBJ2-3
V gene: TRBV27
D gene: NA
clone size: NA

CDR3 protein: CASSARGAQYF
J gene: TRBJ2-3
V gene: TRBV14
D gene: NA
clone size: NA

CDR3 protein: CASSRTSGIDTQYF
J gene: TRBJ2-3
V gene: TRBV2
D gene: TRBD2
clone size: NA